This T cell receptor (beta chain) was obtained from a study of CD8+ T cells in alopecia areata. Concerning this clone: Antigen: not known.

Whole-study results and caveats: Unlike in mice, where it was clearer, TCR sharing across patients was less clear, possibly HLA-related.

Sequencing templates came from extracted RNA that was reverse transcribed into cDNA. The data were produced by immunoSEQ multiplex PCR, yet TCRdb's version contains in-frame clones alone and is incomplete. This table has under 250,000 clones, 50% to 65% appearing once. This TCR came from a human donor with alopecia areata. The starting material was CD4+ T cells sorted from blood, obtained at week 0.

The CDR3 loop reads CASSRLRGHLYEQYF. DNA of the CDR3: TGTGCCAGCAGCCGACTACGGGGACACCTCTACGAGCAGTACTTC. J is TRBJ2-7 and V is TRBV14, with D perhaps TRBD1 (6 bases). The V and J ends lost 4 bases and 3 bases respectively, with 16 bases between them. The CDR3 length is 15 residues. In germline, CDR1 is SGHDN, CDR2 FVKESK.